Each of the 16 T cell receptor beta chains below was sequenced from the same sample in a study of T cell responses to AZD1222 COVID-19 vaccine (dated by TCRdb to the early 2020s). Library creation used the immunoSEQ multiplex PCR assay. The source is immuneACCESS, and TCRdb retained only in-frame sequences with V and J called. Part of the clones is not carried over; for the studies checked, unresolved V genes explain less than half of this, and the remainder is unexplained. This sample has fewer than 150,000 clones in its table, and under 95% of those were observed once. Of the sample, about 3% is held by the ten largest clones. This sample's time point label indicates: baseline before first vaccination. The starting material was peripheral blood, obtained on day 0 of AZD1222 vaccination. The receptors come from an adult in good health.

The chain employs TRBV27 and TRBJ1-2, with D tentatively TRBD1 (6 bases). Looked up from germline, CDR1 is MNHEY and CDR2 is SMNVEV (reference sequence). V lost 9 bases and J 8 bases, leaving 13 bases between the germline ends. CDR3 length equals 11 residues. The CDR3 reads CASGGAQGYTF. CDR3 in DNA: TGTGCCAGTGGGGGGGCGCAGGGCTACACCTTC.

The J gene is TRBJ2-5, the V gene TRBV6-5; no clear D gene. There are 13 residues in the CDR3. V lost 3 bases and J lost 3, with 8 bases in between. Germline CDR1 is MNHEY and CDR2 is SVGAGI. Here the CDR3 DNA reads TGTGCCAGCAGTTATGGGTCCAAAGAGACCCAGTACTTC. Amino acids: CASSYGSKETQYF.

This chain connects TRBV29-1 to TRBJ2-3, with 9 bases fitting TRBD2. Germline CDR1 and CDR2: SQVTM and ANQGSEA. V was clipped by 4 bases and J by 6 bases; unmatched bases: 11. The CDR3 is made up of 15 amino acids. The CDR3 region has the DNA TGCAGCGTTGTTTTGGGACTAGCCCTTGCTGATACGCAGTATTTT. This gives the protein CSVVLGLALADTQYF.

The rearrangement links TRBV5-8 to TRBJ1-4, with 7 bases aligning to TRBD1. J was trimmed by 4 bases and V by 8 bases; bases with no gene match: 11. Germline V lookup: CDR1 SGHTS, CDR2 YDEGEE. The CDR3 runs 15 residues. CDR3 sequence: CASNVGQSYNEKLFF. The CDR3 nucleotides read TGTGCCAGTAATGTGGGACAGTCTTATAATGAAAAACTGTTTTTT. Filled out from reference TRBV5-8 and TRBJ1-4, the complete variable domain reads EAGVTQSPTHLIKTRGQQATLRCSPISGHTSVYWYQQALGLGLQFLLWYDEGEERNRGNFPPRFSGRQFPNYSSELNVNALELEDSALYLCASNVGQSYNEKLFFGSGTQLSVL.

The chain has TRBV6-1 and TRBJ1-3; D gene unclear. This CDR3 contains 15 residues. Germline V CDR1 and CDR2: MNHNS, SASEGT. V was shortened by 2 bases and J by 2 bases, with 10 bases between the two germline ends. CDR3 amino acids: CASSEYRFAGNTIYF. CDR3 DNA: TGTGCCAGCAGTGAATACCGTTTTGCTGGAAACACCATATATTTT.

This sequence joins TRBV28 and TRBJ2-2, with 8 bases matching TRBD2. The junction had 14 bases not matched to a gene; V was cut back by 10 bases and J by 4 bases. The CDR3 consists of 16 residues. Germline V gives CDR1 MDHEN, CDR2 SYDVKM. The chain's CDR3 is CATTRPGLVGTGELFF. Written as DNA, the CDR3 is TGTGCCACCACGCGTCCGGGACTAGTTGGCACCGGGGAGCTGTTTTTT.

CDR3 sequence reads: CASSLGNSEQFF. The CDR3 DNA reads TGTGCCAGCAGCTTAGGGAATAGTGAGCAGTTCTTC. The chain couples TRBV13 to TRBJ2-1, with no clear D. This CDR3 is 12 amino acids long. From germline, CDR1 is PRHDT and CDR2 FYEKMQ (reference sequence). V lost 0 bases to trimming and J lost 9 bases, with 6 bases between them.

This chain uses TRBV19 with TRBJ2-2; perhaps D is TRBD1 or TRBD2 (5 bases each). This CDR3 contains 15 residues. Trimming removed 5 bases at V and 5 bases at J, with 15 bases between. Germline V CDR1 and CDR2: LNHDA, SQIVND (reference sequence). CDR3 region: CASSWDGARTGELFF. In DNA form, the CDR3 reads TGTGCCAGTAGTTGGGACGGGGCGCGAACCGGGGAGCTGTTTTTT.

The V and J genes are TRBV5-1 and TRBJ1-1; no definite D call. Looked up from germline, CDR1 is SGHRS and CDR2 is YFSETQ. The CDR3 loop spans 12 amino acids. V lost 0 bases, J lost 4 bases, and 4 bases lay in between. This chain's CDR3 is CASSLVGTEAFF. In DNA form, the CDR3 reads TGCGCCAGCAGCTTGGTGGGCACTGAAGCTTTCTTT.

This rearrangement joins TRBV5-4 to TRBJ2-7; D remains unclear. Trimming removed 4 bases from V and 5 bases from J, with 16 bases in between. The CDR3 has 14 residues. Germline V CDR1 and CDR2: SGHNT, YYREEE (reference sequence). The CDR3 is CASSLRNYAHEQYF. CDR3 sequence (DNA): TGTGCCAGCAGCCTACGAAACTATGCCCACGAGCAGTACTTC.

The J gene is TRBJ1-1, the V gene TRBV28; 8 bases match TRBD1. The germline V gene has CDR1 MDHEN and CDR2 SYDVKM. The CDR3 is 16 residues long. V lost 6 bases to trimming and J lost 3 bases; unmatched junction nucleotides: 12. The CDR3 reads CASREQGGFKDTEAFF. In DNA, the CDR3 is TGTGCCAGCAGGGAACAGGGGGGATTTAAGGACACTGAAGCTTTCTTT.

The chain uses TRBV7-3 and TRBJ2-5; the match to TRBD1 covers 7 bases. The germline CDR1 and CDR2 sequences are SGHTA and FQGTGA. The CDR3 contains 15 residues. V trimming: 6 bases; J trimming: 4 bases; junction bases outside the gene matches: 11. CDR3 in amino acids: CASSQTGTVRETQYF. The CDR3 DNA sequence: TGTGCCAGCAGTCAAACCGGGACAGTGAGAGAGACCCAGTACTTC.

The chain links TRBV4-2 to TRBJ1-1; TRBD1 is a possible D gene (6 bases). Germline-derived CDR1 and CDR2 are LGHNA and YNFKEQ. V was clipped by 0 bases and J by 4 bases, with 12 bases between them. This CDR3 contains 15 residues. CDR3 sequence: CASSQDFKGVTEAFF. The DNA of the CDR3 is TGTGCCAGCAGCCAAGATTTTAAGGGGGTCACTGAAGCTTTCTTT.

The chain combines TRBV24-1 with TRBJ2-5; D remains ambiguous. Looked up from germline, CDR1 is KGHDR and CDR2 is SFDVKD. The CDR3 extends over 12 amino acids. Trimming cost V 3 bases and J 5 bases, with 6 bases left between them. The DNA of the CDR3 is TGTGCCACCAGTGATCTCCTGGAGACCCAGTACTTC. Its protein product is CATSDLLETQYF.

The V call is TRBV5-1, the J call TRBJ1-1; possibly TRBD1 for D (6 bases). The CDR3 totals 14 residues. Trimming cost V 2 bases and J 7 bases, with 15 bases left between them. CDR1 SGHRS and CDR2 YFSETQ come from the germline V gene. This chain's CDR3 is CASSFQGIRDEAFF. The CDR3 coding sequence is TGCGCCAGCAGCTTCCAGGGGATAAGGGATGAAGCTTTCTTT.

The genes are TRBV9 and TRBJ2-1; 7 nucleotides agree with TRBD2. CDR1 is SGDLS, CDR2 YYNGEE, per germline. This CDR3 contains 17 residues. The V gene end was trimmed by 3 bases and the J gene end by 8 bases; junction bases not matched to a gene: 17. The CDR3 DNA reads TGTGCCAGCAGCGGTCCAGCGGGTAGCGGGTTCCTCGATGAGCAGTTCTTC. It translates to CASSGPAGSGFLDEQFF.